The T cell receptor beta chain described here comes from a study of T and B cells in COVID-19 patients. Background on the study: COVID-19 patients gave peripheral blood either during active infection or after recovery.

Multiplex PCR with BIOMED2 TRB-A/B primer pools amplified TRB rearrangements. Each CDR3 protein is one row after TCRdb ran MiXCR on the multiplex PCR reads. The sample lists thousands of distinct CDR3 sequences; 31% were seen once. The CDR3 totals 17 residues. V gave up 0 bases and J gave up 2 bases; unmatched junction bases: 12. The V gene's germline CDR1 is DFQATT and CDR2 SNEGSKA (reference sequence). Each TRB amplification used roughly 230-550 ng of genomic DNA from blood. The receptor was isolated from a human donor who had recovered from COVID-19. The material sequenced was blood. J is TRBJ1-2 and V is TRBV20-1; 7 bases agree with TRBD1. This chain's CDR3 is CSARDWDRIYYNYGYTF. Written as DNA, the CDR3 is TGCAGTGCTAGAGATTGGGACAGAATTTATTACAACTATGGCTACACCTTC.